A selection of T cell receptor beta chains follows, all from one sample in a study of cytomegalovirus exposure and HLA in healthy donors. Using immunoSEQ multiplex PCR, the repertoire was profiled, and TCRdb retains in-frame clones only, with some absent. The sample lists 150,000 to 200,000 clones; 75% to 85% were seen once. Sequencing used PBMCs. The receptor source for this set is a woman aged 25 to 39 in good health and CMV-seropositive. CDR3s include the opening cysteine and the closing phenylalanine or tryptophan. Each record gives: CDR3 DNA, CDR3 protein, clone size, D gene, J gene, V gene. A D gene is named only where the DNA matches it firmly. Clone size, where shown, is once, few, many, or a class for clones that have expanded.

cdr3_nt: TGCAGCGTTACCGGGACAGGCTACAATCAGCCCCAGCATTTT
cdr3_aa: CSVTGTGYNQPQHF
clone_size: -
d_call: TRBD1
j_call: TRBJ1-5
v_call: TRBV29-1

cdr3_nt: TGTGCCAGCAGCGGAAGCGACAGAATATACGAGCAGTACTTC
cdr3_aa: CASSGSDRIYEQYF
clone_size: -
d_call: -
j_call: TRBJ2-7
v_call: TRBV9

cdr3_nt: TGTGCCAGCAGCCAAGATAAGATGCGCTCAAACACCGGGGAGCTGTTTTTT
cdr3_aa: CASSQDKMRSNTGELFF
clone_size: -
d_call: -
j_call: TRBJ2-2
v_call: TRBV4-2

cdr3_nt: TGTGCCAGCAGGAAAGCGGGGTTCAATGAGCAGTTCTTC
cdr3_aa: CASRKAGFNEQFF
clone_size: -
d_call: TRBD2
j_call: TRBJ2-1
v_call: TRBV28

cdr3_nt: TGTGCCAGCAGCCGGGGGGGCGTTGCAACTAATGAAAAACTGTTTTTT
cdr3_aa: CASSRGGVATNEKLFF
clone_size: once
d_call: -
j_call: TRBJ1-4
v_call: TRBV11-2

cdr3_nt: TGTGCCAGCAGTTTACAGGGCAGGGACGAGCAGTACTTC
cdr3_aa: CASSLQGRDEQYF
clone_size: few
d_call: -
j_call: TRBJ2-7
v_call: TRBV28

cdr3_nt: TGTGCCAGCACCCGAGCGGGGGGGCCCTACAATGAGCAGTTCTTC
cdr3_aa: CASTRAGGPYNEQFF
clone_size: once
d_call: TRBD2
j_call: TRBJ2-1
v_call: TRBV28

cdr3_nt: TGTGCCAGCAGCCAAGAGGTAGGGGACTATGGCTACACCTTC
cdr3_aa: CASSQEVGDYGYTF
clone_size: -
d_call: -
j_call: TRBJ1-2
v_call: TRBV4-2

cdr3_nt: TGTGCCAGCAGCCATCGGACTAGCTCTAACAATGAGCAGTTCTTC
cdr3_aa: CASSHRTSSNNEQFF
clone_size: -
d_call: TRBD2
j_call: TRBJ2-1
v_call: TRBV9

cdr3_nt: TGCGCCAGCAGCCTGGACAGGGCCTCTGGGGCCAACGGCCTGACTTTC
cdr3_aa: CASSLDRASGANGLTF
clone_size: -
d_call: TRBD1
j_call: TRBJ2-6
v_call: TRBV5-1

cdr3_nt: TGTGCCAGCAGCCAGGCCCATGAAGAGCAGTACTTC
cdr3_aa: CASSQAHEEQYF
clone_size: -
d_call: -
j_call: TRBJ2-7
v_call: TRBV14

cdr3_nt: TGTGCCAGCAGCTTATCTGGGCGGGAGCTGTTTTTT
cdr3_aa: CASSLSGRELFF
clone_size: -
d_call: -
j_call: TRBJ2-2
v_call: TRBV7-2

cdr3_nt: TGTGCCAGCAGCGCCCGGACTAGATTGGGGGCAGATACGCAGTATTTT
cdr3_aa: CASSARTRLGADTQYF
clone_size: -
d_call: TRBD2
j_call: TRBJ2-3
v_call: TRBV7-2

cdr3_nt: TGTGCCAGCAGCGTATGGGGCGGGACCATCTCCTACGAGCAGTACTTC
cdr3_aa: CASSVWGGTISYEQYF
clone_size: -
d_call: -
j_call: TRBJ2-7
v_call: TRBV7-2

cdr3_nt: TGTGCCAGCAGCCAAGCCCTTAACACAGATACGCAGTATTTT
cdr3_aa: CASSQALNTDTQYF
clone_size: once
d_call: -
j_call: TRBJ2-3
v_call: TRBV4-2

cdr3_nt: TGTGCCAGCAGCTTGCAATTAGCGGGGGTTAACACAGATACGCAGTATTTT
cdr3_aa: CASSLQLAGVNTDTQYF
clone_size: -
d_call: TRBD2
j_call: TRBJ2-3
v_call: TRBV5-4

cdr3_nt: TGTGCCAGCAGCCCTATGACAGGGTCCAGAGGTACTAATGAAAAACTGTTTTTT
cdr3_aa: CASSPMTGSRGTNEKLFF
clone_size: -
d_call: TRBD1
j_call: TRBJ1-4
v_call: TRBV7-8

cdr3_nt: TGTGCCATCCAGGCGAGCACAGATACGCAGTATTTT
cdr3_aa: CAIQASTDTQYF
clone_size: -
d_call: -
j_call: TRBJ2-3
v_call: TRBV10-3

cdr3_nt: TGTGCCAGCAGAGGGACAGGTCGTAATCAGCCCCAGCATTTT
cdr3_aa: CASRGTGRNQPQHF
clone_size: -
d_call: TRBD1
j_call: TRBJ1-5
v_call: TRBV6-1

cdr3_nt: TGTGCCAGCAGTGAACTAGCGGGGTATACCTACGAGCAGTACTTC
cdr3_aa: CASSELAGYTYEQYF
clone_size: -
d_call: TRBD2
j_call: TRBJ2-7
v_call: TRBV2

cdr3_nt: TGTGCCAGCAGCGGAAACGACAGGTGGACCTACGAGCAGTACTTC
cdr3_aa: CASSGNDRWTYEQYF
clone_size: few
d_call: -
j_call: TRBJ2-7
v_call: TRBV7-2

cdr3_nt: TGCAGCGCCCTAAGGGGTATGAACCCCCAGCAAGAGACCCAGTACTTC
cdr3_aa: CSALRGMNPQQETQYF
clone_size: -
d_call: -
j_call: TRBJ2-5
v_call: TRBV29-1

cdr3_nt: TGTGCCAGCAGTAACCCAGCGGGGGGCCTGGACACCGGGGAGCTGTTTTTT
cdr3_aa: CASSNPAGGLDTGELFF
clone_size: -
d_call: TRBD2
j_call: TRBJ2-2
v_call: TRBV9

cdr3_nt: TGTGCCAGCAGCCAAGGGCAGCAGGTGGGCTACACCTTC
cdr3_aa: CASSQGQQVGYTF
clone_size: few
d_call: -
j_call: TRBJ1-2
v_call: TRBV14

cdr3_nt: TGTGCCAGTAGTAGGGCTACAGATACGCAGTATTTT
cdr3_aa: CASSRATDTQYF
clone_size: -
d_call: -
j_call: TRBJ2-3
v_call: TRBV19

cdr3_nt: TGTGCCAGCACCCGGACGGGGAGCGGTGGTGGCTACACCTTC
cdr3_aa: CASTRTGSGGGYTF
clone_size: -
d_call: -
j_call: TRBJ1-2
v_call: TRBV9

cdr3_nt: TGTGCCAGCAATCCGGGATCCAGGCGGGTCTACACCTTC
cdr3_aa: CASNPGSRRVYTF
clone_size: -
d_call: -
j_call: TRBJ1-2
v_call: TRBV28

cdr3_nt: TGTGCCAGCAGTGAGGGCTATACCGGGAGCATCACAGATACGCAGTATTTT
cdr3_aa: CASSEGYTGSITDTQYF
clone_size: -
d_call: -
j_call: TRBJ2-3
v_call: TRBV6-1

cdr3_nt: TGTGCCAGCAGGACCGGGACAGGGGGCGCGGAGGGCTACACCTTC
cdr3_aa: CASRTGTGGAEGYTF
clone_size: -
d_call: TRBD1
j_call: TRBJ1-2
v_call: TRBV28

cdr3_nt: TGTGCCAGCAGCTTCCACCCGGGGGGCCATGGCTACACCTTC
cdr3_aa: CASSFHPGGHGYTF
clone_size: -
d_call: -
j_call: TRBJ1-2
v_call: TRBV7-4

cdr3_nt: TGTGCCATCAGTGAGTACTCGGCCAGGGGCGTGAGGTGGGCTTTCTTT
cdr3_aa: CAISEYSARGVRWAFF
clone_size: -
d_call: -
j_call: TRBJ1-1
v_call: TRBV10-3

cdr3_nt: TGTGCCAGCAGCGCCCTTCGAGGGCAGTTCTTC
cdr3_aa: CASSALRGQFF
clone_size: once
d_call: -
j_call: TRBJ2-1
v_call: TRBV21-1

cdr3_nt: TGTGCCAGCAGCGCCCCAGGTCGGAACGGCCCCGGGGATGAAAAACTGTTTTTT
cdr3_aa: CASSAPGRNGPGDEKLFF
clone_size: once
d_call: -
j_call: TRBJ1-4
v_call: TRBV9

cdr3_nt: TGCGCCAGCAGCCAAGTACACAGGGGAGGCACGGATACGCAGTATTTT
cdr3_aa: CASSQVHRGGTDTQYF
clone_size: -
d_call: -
j_call: TRBJ2-3
v_call: TRBV4-1

cdr3_nt: TGTGCCAGCAGCGAGGGGGGGGGAGGGAGCAATCAGCCCCAGCATTTT
cdr3_aa: CASSEGGGGSNQPQHF
clone_size: -
d_call: -
j_call: TRBJ1-5
v_call: TRBV2

cdr3_nt: TGCGCCAGCAGCTTGGCAGGGGGTGAGCAGTTCTTC
cdr3_aa: CASSLAGGEQFF
clone_size: few
d_call: TRBD1
j_call: TRBJ2-1
v_call: TRBV5-1

cdr3_nt: TGTGCCAGCACCCAGGGAGGGGGGAACACTGAAGCTTTCTTT
cdr3_aa: CASTQGGGNTEAFF
clone_size: -
d_call: -
j_call: TRBJ1-1
v_call: TRBV28

cdr3_nt: TGTGCCAGCAGCCGTGAGGCAGACAGCTCCTACGAGCAGTACTTC
cdr3_aa: CASSREADSSYEQYF
clone_size: few
d_call: -
j_call: TRBJ2-7
v_call: TRBV7-2

cdr3_nt: TGTGCCAGCAGCCGTACTAGTAGCTACGAGCAGTACTTC
cdr3_aa: CASSRTSSYEQYF
clone_size: -
d_call: -
j_call: TRBJ2-7
v_call: TRBV11-3

cdr3_nt: TGCGCCAGCAGCCAAGTAGCCCAGCGGGAGATCACAGATACGCAGTATTTT
cdr3_aa: CASSQVAQREITDTQYF
clone_size: -
d_call: TRBD2
j_call: TRBJ2-3
v_call: TRBV4-3

cdr3_nt: TGTGCCAGTAGTATAGAGGGACAGGGGAGCAATCAGCCCCAGCATTTT
cdr3_aa: CASSIEGQGSNQPQHF
clone_size: few
d_call: TRBD1
j_call: TRBJ1-5
v_call: TRBV19

cdr3_nt: TGCAGCGTTGTATTGGCTGACAATCAGCCCCAGCATTTT
cdr3_aa: CSVVLADNQPQHF
clone_size: -
d_call: -
j_call: TRBJ1-5
v_call: TRBV29-1

cdr3_nt: TGTTCCAGCAGCCTAGGGGGACTAGCGGGCTACAATGAGCAGTTCTTC
cdr3_aa: CSSSLGGLAGYNEQFF
clone_size: few
d_call: TRBD2
j_call: TRBJ2-1
v_call: TRBV7-9

cdr3_nt: TGTGCCAGCAGCCAGAGGACTAGCGGGGGGGCCGGGGAGCTGTTTTTT
cdr3_aa: CASSQRTSGGAGELFF
clone_size: -
d_call: TRBD2
j_call: TRBJ2-2
v_call: TRBV4-2